A single sample is the source of the 24 T cell receptor beta chains below, sequenced in a study of CD8 T cells in Susac syndrome. With random hexamers, about 0.5 to 1 ug RNA was reverse transcribed. TCRdb re-analysed the immunoSEQ multiplex PCR reads in MiXCR, keeping a single row per CDR3 protein. Of some 150,000 distinct CDR3 sequences in the sample, 90% to 97% were seen once. Specimen: CD4+ T cells from PBMCs. Receptors originate from a human donor with Susac syndrome.

The chain links TRBV5-4 to TRBJ2-7; 8 bases are shared with TRBD2. Losses at the gene ends were 1 base for V and 1 base for J; bases not matched to a gene: 7. Germline V gene sequence: CDR1 SGHNT, CDR2 YYREEE (reference sequence). This CDR3 is 16 amino acids long. The CDR3 DNA is TGTGCCAGCAGCTTGCGGGCTAGCGGGCATTCCTACGAGCAGTACTTC. Amino acids: CASSLRASGHSYEQYF.

The sample holds one count of this clonotype. The J gene is TRBJ2-7, the V gene TRBV5-1; the match to TRBD2 covers 14 bases. Looked up from germline, CDR1 is SGHRS and CDR2 is YFSETQ. CDR3 length equals 18 residues. Trimming took 2 bases from V and 5 from J; bases not matched to a gene: 12. As DNA, the CDR3 is TGCGCCAGCAGCTTCAGGGGTCCGGGACTAGCGGGAGTCCACGAGCAGTACTTC. This sequence encodes CASSFRGPGLAGVHEQYF.

The V and J genes are TRBV6-5 and TRBJ2-7; 8 nucleotides align to TRBD1. The V segment lost 6 bases and the J segment 4 bases; nucleotides outside the gene matches: 8. The CDR3 length is 14 residues. Germline V gives CDR1 MNHEY, CDR2 SVGAGI. The CDR3 nucleotides read TGTGCCAGCAGGCATAGGGACAGGCGGTACGAGCAGTACTTC. Translating it yields CASRHRDRRYEQYF.

This clonotype was detected only once. The chain has TRBV6-2 or TRBV6-3 and TRBJ2-1; unclear D gene. The germline gives CDR1 MNHEY, CDR2 SVGEGT. The CDR3 covers 14 residues. The V gene lost 6 bases and the J gene lost 0 bases, with 9 bases spanning the gap. CDR3 nucleotide sequence: TGTGCCAGCAGAAGCCCGAGCTCCTACAATGAGCAGTTCTTC. Translation: CASRSPSSYNEQFF.

This chain uses TRBV11-2 with TRBJ2-5; D unresolved. The CDR3 loop spans 12 amino acids. Per germline, CDR1 SGHAT and CDR2 FQNNGV. V was trimmed by 0 bases and J by 6 bases, leaving 5 bases between them. CDR3 sequence: CASSLDVQTQYF. The CDR3 DNA reads as TGTGCCAGCAGCTTAGATGTGCAGACCCAGTACTTC.

The chain has TRBV2 and TRBJ2-1, with 7 nucleotides matching TRBD1. Germline V gives CDR1 SNHLY, CDR2 FYNNEI. The junction had 4 bases not matched to a gene; V was cut back by 6 bases and J by 8 bases. This CDR3 is 12 amino acids long. CDR3 in amino acids: CASRTGLDEQFF. The DNA of the CDR3 is TGTGCCAGCAGGACAGGGTTAGATGAGCAGTTCTTC.

The chain is built from TRBV28 and TRBJ2-5; D unclear. The length of the CDR3 is 13 residues. With 8 bases removed from V and 0 bases from J, the gap between germline ends came to 10 bases. CDR1 is MDHEN, CDR2 SYDVKM, per germline. CDR3 region: CASGGPYQETQYF. The CDR3 bases are TGTGCCAGCGGTGGGCCGTACCAAGAGACCCAGTACTTC.

The chain employs TRBV2 and TRBJ2-5; 7 nucleotides agree with TRBD1. CDR3 length equals 14 residues. Germline loops: CDR1 SNHLY, CDR2 FYNNEI. With V trimmed by 4 bases and J by 9 bases, 11 bases remained unmatched. CDR3 sequence: CASSGARTGTAQYF. In nucleotides, the CDR3 is TGTGCCAGCAGTGGGGCCCGGACAGGCACAGCCCAGTACTTC.

The chain is built from TRBV7-9 and TRBJ1-2; 7 positions agree with TRBD1. Trimming took 4 bases from V and 8 from J; bases not matched to a gene: 10. The CDR3 contains 14 residues. CDR1 and CDR2 from the germline V gene are SEHNR and FQNEAQ (reference sequence). The CDR3 DNA is TGTGCCAGCAGCTCTCACAGGGGCCCGCGGGGCTACACCTTC. Encoded protein: CASSSHRGPRGYTF.

This chain links TRBV29-1 with TRBJ2-5; no reliable D call. The CDR3 length is 10 residues. Trimming took 7 bases from V and 5 from J, leaving 8 bases between them. Germline CDR1 reads SQVTM; CDR2 reads ANQGSEA. The CDR3 nucleotides are TGCAGCGGAACTTGGGAGACCCAGTACTTC. Translation: CSGTWETQYF.

This clonotype showed up just once. The genes are TRBV15 and TRBJ2-1, with 11 positions matching TRBD2. The ends lost 3 bases at V and 7 bases at J; junction bases unmatched: 8. Germline V gene data show CDR1 as LNHNV and CDR2 as YYDKDF (reference sequence). The CDR3 totals 16 residues. The CDR3 DNA follows: TGTGCCACCAGCAGGCCTAGCGGGGGGACTAAGAATGAGCAGTTCTTC. As protein: CATSRPSGGTKNEQFF.

CDR3 in amino acids: CASSAGLAGGDEQFF. The DNA of the CDR3 is TGTGCCAGCAGTGCGGGACTAGCGGGAGGCGATGAGCAGTTCTTC. This chain connects TRBV12-3 or TRBV12-4 to TRBJ2-1, with TRBD2 matching 15 bases. The CDR3 is 15 residues long. With V trimmed by 5 bases and J by 8 bases, 4 bases remained unmatched.

This sequence joins TRBV18 and TRBJ2-2; D call uncertain. The V end was cut by 1 base, the J end by 8 bases, with 14 bases between. The CDR3 loop spans 15 amino acids. CDR1 and CDR2 (germline): KGHSH, LQKENI. CDR3 nucleotides: TGTGCCAGCTCACCACGGGAAGCCGTGTCTGGGGAGCTGTTTTTT. This gives the protein CASSPREAVSGELFF.

This chain connects TRBV9 to TRBJ2-2; the D gene is possibly TRBD1 (6 bases). V lost 0 bases and J 2 bases, leaving 11 bases between the germline ends. The CDR3 covers 16 residues. The germline V gene encodes CDR1 SGDLS and CDR2 YYNGEE. In DNA form, the CDR3 reads TGTGCCAGCAGCGTAGCGGGACACAGAAACACCGGGGAGCTGTTTTTT. Its translation: CASSVAGHRNTGELFF.

V usage is TRBV2 and J usage is TRBJ2-5; D is perhaps TRBD2 (6 bases). The ends were cut back, 2 bases at V and 5 bases at J, with 15 bases in the middle. In germline, CDR1 is SNHLY, CDR2 FYNNEI. The length of the CDR3 is 15 residues. This chain's CDR3 is CASSETGRRGETQYF. DNA of the CDR3: TGTGCCAGCAGTGAAACGGGGCGGCGGGGCGAGACCCAGTACTTC. Complete variable domain (other parts from reference TRBV2 and TRBJ2-5): EPEVTQTPSHQVTQMGQEVILRCVPISNHLYFYWYRQILGQKVEFLVSFYNNEISEKSEIFDDQFSVERPDGSNFTLKIRSTKLEDSAMYFCASSETGRRGETQYFGPGTRLLVL.

This clonotype was counted a few times. The rearrangement links TRBV5-4 to TRBJ2-5; 11 bases fit TRBD1. The V segment lost 4 bases and the J segment 3 bases; nucleotides outside the gene matches: 2. Germline V gene sequence: CDR1 SGHNT, CDR2 YYREEE (reference sequence). The CDR3 is 14 amino acids. The CDR3 DNA reads TGTGCCAGCAGCGCGGGACAGGGGGAAGAGACCCAGTACTTC. Protein sequence: CASSAGQGEETQYF.

V gene TRBV20-1 combines with J gene TRBJ1-1; D remains ambiguous. Germline V gene sequence: CDR1 DFQATT, CDR2 SNEGSKA (reference sequence). V was shortened by 4 bases and J by 0 bases, with 6 bases between the two germline ends. The CDR3 consists of 12 residues. This CDR3 is CSANSLNTEAFF. CDR3 nucleotides: TGCAGTGCTAACAGCTTGAACACTGAAGCTTTCTTT.

The V gene is TRBV4-1, the J gene TRBJ2-7; 14 positions match TRBD2. The germline gives CDR1 MGHRA, CDR2 YSYEKL. The CDR3 spans 16 residues. V lost 3 bases and J lost 4; bases outside the gene matches: 5. In DNA form, the CDR3 reads TGCGCCAGCAGCCACTCCGGGACTAGCGGGAGTTACGAGCAGTACTTC. The encoded protein is CASSHSGTSGSYEQYF.

The chain uses TRBV12-3 or TRBV12-4 and TRBJ1-1; D is unresolved. The V gene lost 3 bases and the J gene lost 9 bases, with 11 bases spanning the gap. The CDR3 extends over 12 amino acids. The CDR3 here is CASSFPQTKAFF. The CDR3 DNA sequence: TGTGCCAGCAGTTTTCCACAGACTAAAGCTTTCTTT.

The chain is built from TRBV18 and TRBJ1-1; a weak D match, TRBD1 (5 bases). Germline V gene sequence: CDR1 KGHSH, CDR2 LQKENI. The CDR3 covers 17 residues. Trimming removed 4 bases from V and 1 base from J, with 19 bases in between. CDR3: CASSRRDRLLTNTEAFF. The CDR3 DNA sequence: TGTGCCAGCTCACGCCGGGACCGCTTACTTACGAACACTGAAGCTTTCTTT.

The genes are TRBV9 and TRBJ2-5; D may be TRBD2 (6 bases). CDR1 and CDR2 (germline): SGDLS, YYNGEE. The V end lost 0 bases, the J end lost 5 bases, and 8 bases lay between the germline ends. This CDR3 spans 13 amino acids. This CDR3 reads CASSVVGGETQYF. DNA for the CDR3: TGTGCCAGCAGCGTAGTTGGAGGGGAGACCCAGTACTTC. Combining the CDR3 with reference TRBV9 and TRBJ2-5 gives the whole variable domain DSGVTQTPKHLITATGQRVTLRCSPRSGDLSVYWYQQSLDQGLQFLIQYYNGEERAKGNILERFSAQQFPDLHSELNLSSLELGDSALYFCASSVVGGETQYFGPGTRLLVL.

J is TRBJ1-1 and V is TRBV12-3 or TRBV12-4; D unresolved. The CDR3 is 13 residues long. Trimming stripped 6 bases from V and 4 bases from J, with 12 bases between. The CDR3 DNA follows: TGTGCCAGCAGGGGTCCCGGTGGCACTGAAGCTTTCTTT. Translating it yields CASRGPGGTEAFF.

This chain connects TRBV20-1 to TRBJ2-3; D call uncertain. V was trimmed by 1 base and J by 4 bases, leaving 12 bases between them. Germline values: CDR1 DFQATT, CDR2 SNEGSKA (reference sequence). The CDR3 spans 14 residues. This CDR3 is CSARVPGLADTQYF. The CDR3 DNA follows: TGCAGTGCTAGAGTCCCTGGGTTGGCAGATACGCAGTATTTT.

J is TRBJ2-4 and V is TRBV5-4, with 7 nucleotides matching TRBD1. V trimming: 4 bases; J trimming: 4 bases; junction bases outside the gene matches: 2. The V gene's germline CDR1 is SGHNT and CDR2 YYREEE (reference sequence). This CDR3 has 13 residues. Here the CDR3 DNA reads TGTGCCAGCAGCCGGGACAGTAAAAACATTCAGTACTTC. Translation: CASSRDSKNIQYF. The full variable domain, in which reference TRBV5-4 and TRBJ2-4 provide the parts outside the CDR3, is ETGVTQSPTHLIKTRGQQVTLRCSSQSGHNTVSWYQQALGQGPQFIFQYYREEENGRGNFPPRFSGLQFPNYSSELNVNALELDDSALYLCASSRDSKNIQYFGAGTRLSVL.